This T cell receptor beta chain was sequenced for a study of T cell responses to AZD1222 COVID-19 vaccine. V was pared by 0 bases and J by 5 bases, with 15 bases between. This CDR3 spans 16 amino acids. The germline V gene has CDR1 SGDLS and CDR2 YYNGEE. TCRdb's table, derived via immunoSEQ multiplex PCR, lists solely in-frame clones and lacks some. Among more than 75,000 clones listed, roughly nine tenths were seen once. This TCR came from an adult in good health. This sequence joins TRBV9 and TRBJ2-1; possible D gene TRBD2, 6 bases. The sequences come from peripheral blood, collected on day 0 of AZD1222 vaccination. The CDR3: CASSVARGEVNNEQFF. The CDR3 DNA reads as TGTGCCAGCAGCGTAGCGCGCGGGGAAGTCAACAATGAGCAGTTCTTC. The full variable domain, with the rest looked up from reference TRBV9 and TRBJ2-1, is DSGVTQTPKHLITATGQRVTLRCSPRSGDLSVYWYQQSLDQGLQFLIQYYNGEERAKGNILERFSAQQFPDLHSELNLSSLELGDSALYFCASSVARGEVNNEQFFGPGTRLTVL.